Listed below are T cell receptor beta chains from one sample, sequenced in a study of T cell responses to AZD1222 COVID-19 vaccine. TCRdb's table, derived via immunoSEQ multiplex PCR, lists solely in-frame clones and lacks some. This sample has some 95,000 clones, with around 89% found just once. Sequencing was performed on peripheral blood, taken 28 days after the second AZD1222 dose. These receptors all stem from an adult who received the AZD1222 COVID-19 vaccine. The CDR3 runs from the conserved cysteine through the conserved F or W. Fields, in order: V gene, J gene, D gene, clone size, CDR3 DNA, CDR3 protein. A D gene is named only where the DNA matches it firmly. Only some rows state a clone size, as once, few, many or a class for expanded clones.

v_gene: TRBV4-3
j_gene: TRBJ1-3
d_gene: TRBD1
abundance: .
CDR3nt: TGCGCCAGCAGCCAAGAAGTTGGGACAGGGGGAAACACCATATATTTT
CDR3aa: CASSQEVGTGGNTIYF

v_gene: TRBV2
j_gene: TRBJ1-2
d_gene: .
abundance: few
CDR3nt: TGTGCCAGCAGTGATCGCACGGGGCTCAACTATGGCTACACCTTC
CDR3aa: CASSDRTGLNYGYTF

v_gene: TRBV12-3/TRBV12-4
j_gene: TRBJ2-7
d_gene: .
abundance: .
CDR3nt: TGTGCCAGCGCGGACTCCCGCTTCCACGAGCAGTACTTC
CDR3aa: CASADSRFHEQYF

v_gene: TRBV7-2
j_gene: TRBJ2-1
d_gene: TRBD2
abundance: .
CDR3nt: TGTGCCAGCAGCTTTAGCGGGAGGGCCAATGAGCAGTTCTTC
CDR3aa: CASSFSGRANEQFF

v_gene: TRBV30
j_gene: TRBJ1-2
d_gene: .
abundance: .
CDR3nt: TGTGCCTGGAGTGTGGGCGTCTGGTATGGCTACACCTTC
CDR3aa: CAWSVGVWYGYTF

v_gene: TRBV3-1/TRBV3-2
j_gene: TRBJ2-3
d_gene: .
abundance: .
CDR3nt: TGTGCCAGCAGCCAAGAATTACACGGAGGGTTAAGGTATTTT
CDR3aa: CASSQELHGGLRYF

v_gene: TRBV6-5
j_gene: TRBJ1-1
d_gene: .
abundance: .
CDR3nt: TGTGCCAGCAGCACTGGGGGAATAGGCACTGAAGCTTTCTTT
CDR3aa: CASSTGGIGTEAFF

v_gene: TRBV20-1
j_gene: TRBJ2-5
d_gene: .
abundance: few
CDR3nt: TGCAGTGCTAGAGATAAGAAGACCCAGTACTTC
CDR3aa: CSARDKKTQYF

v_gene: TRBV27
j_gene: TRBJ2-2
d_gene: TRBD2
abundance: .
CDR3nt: TGTGCCAGCATGACTAGCGTAAACACCGGGGAGCTGTTTTTT
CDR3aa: CASMTSVNTGELFF

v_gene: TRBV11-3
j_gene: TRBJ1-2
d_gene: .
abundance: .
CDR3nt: TGTGCCAGCAGCCCCGAGGCGTACTATGGCTACACCTTC
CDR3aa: CASSPEAYYGYTF

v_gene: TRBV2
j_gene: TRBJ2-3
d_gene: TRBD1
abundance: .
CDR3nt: TGTGCCAGCAATGACAGGGCGCGCACAGATACGCAGTATTTT
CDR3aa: CASNDRARTDTQYF

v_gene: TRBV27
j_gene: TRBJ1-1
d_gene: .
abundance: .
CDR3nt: TGTGCCAGCTCCCGGGGGAACACTGAAGCTTTCTTT
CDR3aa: CASSRGNTEAFF